This T cell receptor beta chain stems from a study of OX40 agonist ivuxolimab in advanced cancers. Study overall: At 0.01 to 10 mg/kg, ivuxolimab was administered intravenously to patients every 2 weeks. The eligibility criteria allowed prior anti-PD-1, anti-PD-L1 or anti-CTLA-4 therapy, and approximately 38% had some. Overall study results and limits: Doses of 0.1 to 3.0 mg/kg were accompanied by clonal expansion of CD4+ and CD8+ blood T cells by week 6.

This table comes from immunoSEQ multiplex PCR, and its TCRdb copy is limited to in-frame clones, with some not included. The table shows around 60,000 clones, with about 88% occurring only once. Comments on this clone: Its antigen is unknown.

The TCR comes from an adult with an advanced solid tumor such as melanoma, head and neck, liver or kidney cancer. The sequencing used CD4+ or CD8+ T cells sorted from blood, collected in a trial of the OX40 agonist ivuxolimab.

The CDR3 DNA reads TGTGCCAGCAGCCCGGACAGCAATAATGAAAAACTGTTTTTT. This translates into CASSPDSNNEKLFF. This chain joins TRBV7-9 and TRBJ1-4; possible D gene TRBD1, 6 bases. V gave up 5 bases and J gave up 4 bases, with 11 bases separating them. Looked up from germline, CDR1 is SEHNR and CDR2 is FQNEAQ (reference sequence). This CDR3 is 14 amino acids long.